This is a list of T cell receptor beta chains from one sample in a study of blood T cell repertoires in COVID-19. The assay was immunoSEQ multiplex PCR, and TCRdb's table has in-frame clones only and misses some. This sample has over 200,000 clones; 92% occur once, and the top ten carry 1% to 1.5%. The sequencing input was peripheral blood. The receptors come from a man aged 30 to 45 with acute or convalescent COVID-19. CDR3s include the opening cysteine and the closing phenylalanine or tryptophan. A D gene is named only where the DNA matches it firmly. Expanded clones are given a class, and other clones once, few, many or no size at all.

V gene	D gene	J gene	clone size	CDR3 protein	CDR3 DNA
TRBV7-9	TRBD2	TRBJ2-5	.	CASSLVLVREEVKTQYF	TGTGCCAGCAGCTTAGTCTTAGTCCGGGAGGAGGTAAAGACCCAGTACTTC
TRBV27	TRBD2	TRBJ2-3	.	CASSSPGGDTQYF	TGTGCCAGCAGTTCCCCCGGGGGGGATACGCAGTATTTT
TRBV20-1	.	TRBJ2-1	.	CSARHMDEQFF	TGCAGTGCTAGACACATGGATGAGCAGTTCTTC
TRBV7-8	.	TRBJ1-2	.	CASSSDVAGLGGYTF	TGTGCCAGCAGCTCGGACGTAGCAGGGTTGGGAGGCTACACCTTC
TRBV28	.	TRBJ1-6	.	CASSSPRRGGNSPLHF	TGTGCCAGCAGTTCCCCGAGGAGGGGAGGTAATTCACCCCTCCACTTT
TRBV7-9	.	TRBJ2-5	.	CASSLLGGFQETQYF	TGTGCCAGCAGCTTATTGGGGGGATTTCAAGAGACCCAGTACTTC
TRBV7-2	.	TRBJ1-5	few	CASSLEQGRLNQPQHF	TGTGCCAGCAGCTTAGAACAGGGCCGTTTGAATCAGCCCCAGCATTTT
TRBV29-1	TRBD2	TRBJ2-5	once	CSVEGERGASWETQYF	TGCAGCGTTGAAGGGGAGCGGGGGGCCTCATGGGAGACCCAGTACTTC
TRBV27	.	TRBJ2-3	.	CASTPRAGSTDTQYF	TGTGCCAGCACGCCCCGGGCGGGGAGCACAGATACGCAGTATTTT
TRBV6-5	TRBD1	TRBJ1-2	.	CASSRQGASAYGYTF	TGTGCCAGCAGTCGACAGGGAGCGTCCGCCTATGGCTACACCTTC
TRBV5-1	TRBD1	TRBJ1-1	.	CASRYRTGGLGTEAFF	TGCGCCAGCAGGTATAGGACAGGGGGCTTAGGGACTGAAGCTTTCTTT
TRBV7-3	.	TRBJ2-3	.	CASSLAASTDTQYF	TGTGCCAGCAGCTTGGCCGCCAGCACAGATACGCAGTATTTT
TRBV19	TRBD1	TRBJ2-7	.	CASRGTGGNEQYF	TGTGCCAGTAGGGGGACAGGGGGAAACGAGCAGTACTTC
TRBV28	TRBD1	TRBJ1-5	.	CASSLTGGNQPQHF	TGTGCCAGCAGCCTGACAGGGGGCAATCAGCCCCAGCATTTT
TRBV6-2/TRBV6-3	.	TRBJ1-2	.	CASSYRWGLNYGYTF	TGTGCCAGCAGTTATCGGTGGGGCCTTAACTATGGCTACACCTTC
TRBV7-8	TRBD2	TRBJ2-1	.	CASSSKAGGPNHEQFF	TGTGCCAGCAGCTCCAAAGCGGGGGGCCCCAACCATGAGCAGTTCTTC
TRBV21-1	.	TRBJ2-1	.	CASSTGLAGGPHNEQFF	TGTGCCAGCAGCACCGGACTAGCGGGAGGGCCCCACAATGAGCAGTTCTTC
TRBV28	TRBD2	TRBJ2-7	.	CASSSRTSSYEQYF	TGTGCCAGCAGTTCCCGGACTAGCAGCTACGAGCAGTACTTC
TRBV2	TRBD2	TRBJ2-7	.	CASKRGFSYEQYF	TGTGCCAGCAAGCGGGGATTCTCCTACGAGCAGTACTTC
TRBV7-9	.	TRBJ2-5	.	CASSLQETQYF	TGTGCCAGCAGCTTGCAGGAGACCCAGTACTTC
TRBV7-8	.	TRBJ2-1	.	CASRPVWTVYNEQFF	TGTGCCAGCAGGCCCGTCTGGACAGTTTACAATGAGCAGTTCTTC
TRBV7-3	.	TRBJ2-2	.	CASTFDSYTGELFF	TGTGCCAGCACCTTTGACAGTTACACCGGGGAGCTGTTTTTT
TRBV28	.	TRBJ1-6	.	CASSLLGHPQPPLHF	TGTGCCAGCAGTTTATTGGGACACCCCCAGCCACCCCTCCACTTT
TRBV29-1	.	TRBJ1-3	.	CSVDRGNTIYF	TGCAGCGTCGACAGAGGAAACACCATATATTTT
TRBV9	TRBD2	TRBJ2-3	few	CASSVAGAGGRTDTQYF	TGTGCCAGCAGCGTAGCTGGGGCGGGGGGGCGTACAGATACGCAGTATTTT
TRBV7-3	.	TRBJ2-5	.	CASSPGWRLGETQYF	TGTGCCAGCAGCCCCGGTTGGAGGCTGGGAGAGACCCAGTACTTC
TRBV7-3	.	TRBJ2-1	.	CASGSGSYNEQFF	TGTGCCAGCGGAAGCGGGTCATACAATGAGCAGTTCTTC
TRBV30	TRBD1	TRBJ2-3	once	CAWSGTGTGRTDTQYF	TGTGCCTGGAGTGGAACCGGGACAGGCCGCACAGATACGCAGTATTTT
TRBV2	.	TRBJ1-2	.	CASRIQGWGNYGYTF	TGTGCCAGCAGGATACAGGGCTGGGGTAACTATGGCTACACCTTC
TRBV4-2	.	TRBJ1-5	.	CASSQDQGSNQPQHF	TGTGCCAGCAGCCAAGATCAGGGTTCGAATCAGCCCCAGCATTTT
TRBV5-8	.	TRBJ2-1	.	CASSLTLTPVNEQFF	TGTGCCAGCAGCTTAACTTTGACTCCGGTCAATGAGCAGTTCTTC
TRBV5-1	TRBD1	TRBJ2-3	.	CASSPRTGGYDTQYF	TGCGCCAGCAGCCCTCGTACAGGGGGGTACGATACGCAGTATTTT
TRBV7-9	.	TRBJ1-5	.	CASSGGVGQPQHF	TGTGCCAGCAGCGGAGGGGTTGGTCAGCCCCAGCATTTT
TRBV10-3	TRBD1	TRBJ2-7	.	CAISGRTGGEQYF	TGTGCCATCAGTGGAAGGACAGGCGGCGAGCAGTACTTC
TRBV19	.	TRBJ2-2	.	CASSMAVTGELFF	TGTGCCAGTAGTATGGCGGTTACCGGGGAGCTGTTTTTT
TRBV19	.	TRBJ2-7	.	CATKTGGGIYEQYF	TGTGCCACCAAGACAGGTGGAGGTATCTACGAGCAGTACTTC
TRBV5-1	.	TRBJ2-2	.	CASSPEGTGELFF	TGCGCCAGCAGCCCCGAGGGTACCGGGGAGCTGTTTTTT
TRBV5-1	TRBD1	TRBJ2-7	once	CASSLAVWTGDNEQYF	TGCGCCAGCAGCTTGGCCGTTTGGACAGGGGATAACGAGCAGTACTTC
TRBV30	.	TRBJ1-1	.	CAGDTSNTEAFF	TGTGCCGGGGACACCTCGAACACTGAAGCTTTCTTT
TRBV7-8	.	TRBJ1-3	.	CASSLESSGNTIYF	TGTGCCAGCAGCTTAGAGAGCTCTGGAAACACCATATATTTT
TRBV3-1/TRBV3-2	.	TRBJ2-2	.	CASSGYRDTGELFF	TGTGCCAGCAGCGGCTACAGGGACACCGGGGAGCTGTTTTTT
TRBV10-3	.	TRBJ1-2	.	CAISEYETNLNYGYTF	TGTGCCATCAGTGAGTACGAAACAAATCTTAACTATGGCTACACCTTC
TRBV12-3/TRBV12-4	.	TRBJ2-3	once	CASSPTTDTQYF	TGTGCCAGCAGCCCTACCACAGATACGCAGTATTTT
TRBV18	TRBD1	TRBJ2-7	once	CASSWDSYSYEQYF	TGTGCCAGCTCATGGGACAGTTACTCCTACGAGCAGTACTTC
TRBV6-5	.	TRBJ1-3	.	CASRRPGYSGNTIYF	TGTGCCAGCAGACGACCAGGGTACTCTGGAAACACCATATATTTT
TRBV27	.	TRBJ2-2	.	CASNGASDTGELFF	TGTGCCAGCAATGGGGCTTCGGACACCGGGGAGCTGTTTTTT
TRBV15	.	TRBJ1-6	few	CATSRDPSSYNSPLHF	TGTGCCACCAGCAGAGACCCTAGCTCCTATAATTCACCCCTCCACTTT
TRBV9	.	TRBJ1-3	once	CASSPQGSDSGNTIYF	TGTGCCAGCAGCCCACAGGGAAGCGACTCTGGAAACACCATATATTTT
TRBV5-1	.	TRBJ1-1	.	CASSLGLVNTEAFF	TGCGCCAGCAGCTTGGGACTGGTGAACACTGAAGCTTTCTTT
TRBV5-1	TRBD1	TRBJ2-6	.	CASSPTGVGANVLTF	TGCGCCAGCAGCCCCACAGGGGTCGGGGCCAACGTCCTGACTTTC
TRBV19	.	TRBJ2-2	once	CASSAMNTGELFF	TGTGCCAGTAGCGCGATGAACACCGGGGAGCTGTTTTTT
TRBV15	.	TRBJ2-1	.	CATSRGVTQKRDNEQFF	TGTGCCACCAGCAGAGGGGTCACACAGAAACGTGACAATGAGCAGTTCTTC
TRBV7-3	TRBD1	TRBJ2-1	.	CASSKQGAILGDEQFF	TGTGCCAGCAGCAAACAGGGGGCGATCCTCGGCGATGAGCAGTTCTTC
TRBV2	TRBD1	TRBJ1-1	.	CASSASDRGFAFF	TGTGCCAGCAGTGCTAGTGACAGGGGGTTCGCTTTCTTT